Presented here are 3 T cell receptor beta chains from one specimen sequenced in a study of blood T cell repertoires in COVID-19. The repertoire was sequenced with immunoSEQ multiplex PCR; TCRdb's copy has only in-frame clones and lacks some. The table lists 300,000 to 350,000 clones, approximately 87% of them singletons. The sequencing sample was made of peripheral blood. All receptors derive from a woman aged 30 to 39 with COVID-19, enrolled during active disease.

The chain couples TRBV21-1 to TRBJ1-5. TRBV21-1 is given as a pseudogene. CDR3 length: 14 residues. In DNA, the CDR3 is TGTGCCAGTCCGAGGGATGATAGCAATCAGCCCCAGCATTTT. Residues: CASPRDDSNQPQHF.

The chain employs TRBV5-4 and TRBJ2-1, with D perhaps TRBD2 (5 bases). Germline CDR1 is SGHNT and CDR2 is YYREEE (reference sequence). Trimming shortened V by 0 bases and J by 3 bases, and 7 bases separated the two germline ends. The CDR3 is 14 residues long. The DNA for the CDR3 is TGTGCCAGCAGCTTGGCCGCGGGCTACAATGAGCAGTTCTTC. Its protein product is CASSLAAGYNEQFF.

The J gene is TRBJ2-7, the V gene TRBV19; 11 nucleotides align to TRBD2. The J segment lost 5 bases and the V segment lost 4 bases, leaving 13 bases of the junction unmatched. Germline loops: CDR1 LNHDA, CDR2 SQIVND (reference sequence). The CDR3 spans 17 residues. CDR3 nucleotides: TGTGCCAGTAGTAATCCCCCTCTAGCGGGAGGATCCGACGAGCAGTACTTC. Amino acids: CASSNPPLAGGSDEQYF.